This T cell receptor (beta chain) was sequenced during a study of cytomegalovirus exposure and HLA in healthy donors. Study-level results: The only immune exposure information that was available was CMV serostatus. An analysis done earlier found most TCR beta V segments productive about 87% or about 30% of the time.

As regards this clone: Its cognate antigen is unknown.

Looked up from germline, CDR1 is SGDLS and CDR2 is YYNGEE. Trimming took off 3 bases at V and 3 bases at J, with 11 bases between the two ends. This CDR3 is built from 14 residues. Amplification used 60 Vbeta primers and 13 Jbeta primers. Here immunoSEQ multiplex PCR was the method, and the copy in TCRdb shows in-frame clones only, minus some. Here the sample spans approximately 120,000 clones, about three quarters being singletons. What was sequenced was PBMCs. This TCR was sampled from a woman aged 30 to 39 in good health and CMV-seronegative. The V and J genes are TRBV9 and TRBJ2-3; tentatively, D is TRBD2 (6 bases). DNA for the CDR3: TGTGCCAGCAGCGCTGATGGGGGGACAGATACGCAGTATTTT. Translation gives CASSADGGTDTQYF.